Below, 22 T cell receptor beta chains from the same sample are listed, as sequenced in a study of cytomegalovirus exposure and HLA in healthy donors. 13 Jbeta primers and 60 Vbeta primers were used for the PCR. The assay was immunoSEQ multiplex PCR, and TCRdb's table has in-frame clones only and misses some. The table lists approximately 150,000 clones, around 86% of them singletons, with roughly 4.3% in the top ten. The specimen was PBMCs. The receptors come from a man aged 50-59 years in good health and CMV-seropositive.

This chain uses TRBV5-1 with TRBJ2-3; possible D gene TRBD2, 6 bases. Germline V gene data show CDR1 as SGHRS and CDR2 as YFSETQ. The CDR3 extends over 17 amino acids. V was cut by 3 bases and J by 0 bases, with 17 bases left in between. CDR3: CASSYSPSGGSTDTQYF. The CDR3 nucleotides read TGCGCCAGCAGCTATTCCCCCAGCGGAGGGAGCACAGATACGCAGTATTTT.

CDR3 sequence reads: CASRRSGTGDNEQFF. In nucleotides, the CDR3 is TGTGCCAGCAGAAGAAGCGGGACAGGGGACAATGAGCAGTTCTTC. The V call is TRBV6-5, the J call TRBJ2-1, with 10 positions matching TRBD1. The V gene's germline CDR1 is MNHEY and CDR2 SVGAGI. The CDR3 sequence is 15 residues long. After removal of 6 bases from V and 5 bases from J, the junction contained 7 bases not matched to a gene.

The chain carries TRBV4-1 and TRBJ1-5, with D possibly TRBD1 on 5 matching bases. V gave up 2 bases and J gave up 2 bases, with 19 bases separating them. CDR3 length equals 18 residues. Per germline, CDR1 MGHRA and CDR2 YSYEKL. As DNA, the CDR3 is TGCGCCAGCAGCCAATTCCTAAGTACCTCCAGGGGCAATCAGCCCCAGCATTTT. This encodes CASSQFLSTSRGNQPQHF.

The chain joins TRBV5-6 to TRBJ2-7, with D possibly matching TRBD2 (5 bases). V lost 0 bases to trimming and J lost 3 bases, with 7 bases between them. Germline V gene data show CDR1 as SGHDT and CDR2 as YYEEEE. CDR3 length: 13 amino acids. The CDR3 bases are TGTGCCAGCAGCTTGGCCGGGAACTACGAGCAGTACTTC. Translated, it gives CASSLAGNYEQYF.

The chain carries TRBV9 and TRBJ2-1; D is perhaps TRBD2 (6 bases). In germline, CDR1 is SGDLS, CDR2 YYNGEE. V was trimmed by 4 bases and J by 9 bases, leaving 17 bases between them. CDR3 length equals 14 residues. The CDR3 sequence: CASSPKLRGGEQFF. The CDR3 DNA follows: TGTGCCAGCAGCCCGAAACTGCGGGGAGGTGAGCAGTTCTTC.

This clone was observed a handful of times. The chain recombines TRBV9 with TRBJ1-1; 12 nucleotides line up with TRBD1. There are 15 residues in the CDR3. Germline values: CDR1 SGDLS, CDR2 YYNGEE. V lost 3 bases to trimming and J lost 4 bases; unmatched junction nucleotides: 4. In DNA form, the CDR3 reads TGTGCCAGCAGCGGGGACAGGGGGCGGGGCACTGAAGCTTTCTTT. Its protein product is CASSGDRGRGTEAFF.

CDR3 bases: TGTGCCAGCAGCCGGGGACAGGGGGAGACTAATGAAAAACTGTTTTTT. Its translation is CASSRGQGETNEKLFF. The J gene is TRBJ1-4, the V gene TRBV7-6, with 11 bases lining up with TRBD1. J was trimmed by 2 bases and V by 5 bases; bases with no gene match: 4. From germline, CDR1 is SGHVS and CDR2 FNYEAQ. The CDR3 contains 16 residues.

A few counts support this clone. CDR3 coding DNA: TGTGCCAGCAGCTTAGATCCGATAGATGAGCAGTTCTTC. It yields the protein CASSLDPIDEQFF. The rearrangement uses TRBV11-2 and TRBJ2-1; no clear D gene. The CDR3 sequence is 13 residues long. CDR1 and CDR2 from the germline V gene are SGHAT and FQNNGV. V dropped 0 bases and J dropped 8 bases, with 8 bases sitting between them.

The CDR3 loop is CASSDPGGAGYGYTF. CDR3 DNA: TGTGCCAGCAGTGACCCAGGGGGCGCGGGCTATGGCTACACCTTC. The chain has TRBV6-1 and TRBJ1-2; 8 bases map to TRBD1. The CDR3 is made up of 15 amino acids. Germline CDR1 MNHNS, CDR2 SASEGT. After removal of 3 bases from V and 4 bases from J, the junction contained 7 bases not matched to a gene.

The chain uses TRBV7-9 and TRBJ1-2, with TRBD1 identical over 10 bases. CDR3 size: 17 residues. The germline CDR1 and CDR2 sequences are SEHNR and FQNEAQ (reference sequence). J gave up 6 bases and V 2 bases, and 12 bases lay outside the gene matches. The CDR3 loop is CASSLPRQGAQGDGYTF. The CDR3 DNA reads as TGTGCCAGCAGCTTACCTCGACAGGGGGCGCAGGGGGATGGCTACACCTTC.

The rearrangement links TRBV19 to TRBJ2-3; TRBD2 might be the D (5 bases). V shed 7 bases and J shed 2 bases, with 10 bases lying between them. This CDR3 is built from 13 residues. The V gene's germline CDR1 is LNHDA and CDR2 SQIVND (reference sequence). The CDR3 sequence: CASNSGSTDTQYF. DNA for the CDR3: TGTGCCAGTAACAGCGGCTCCACAGATACGCAGTATTTT.

The rearrangement links TRBV19 to TRBJ1-2; perhaps TRBD1 as D (6 bases). V was clipped by 2 bases and J by 4 bases, with 8 bases between them. The V gene's germline CDR1 is LNHDA and CDR2 SQIVND (reference sequence). The CDR3 consists of 13 residues. In DNA form, the CDR3 reads TGTGCCAGTAGTATACGGGACACCTATGGCTACACCTTC. It encodes CASSIRDTYGYTF.

The gene calls are TRBV28 and TRBJ2-7; a possible D gene is TRBD2 (6 bases). The CDR3 has 11 amino acids. In germline, CDR1 is MDHEN, CDR2 SYDVKM. The CDR3 region is CGAGPPYEQYF. In DNA, the CDR3 is TGTGGTGCGGGGCCCCCCTACGAGCAGTACTTC.

The chain has TRBV5-1 and TRBJ2-5, with 7 nucleotides matching TRBD2. Per germline, CDR1 SGHRS and CDR2 YFSETQ. Trimming took 3 bases from V and 5 from J; bases not matched to a gene: 7. This CDR3 region has 14 residues. CDR3 loop: CASSWGGESETQYF. DNA for the CDR3: TGCGCCAGCAGCTGGGGGGGGGAGTCGGAGACCCAGTACTTC.

The chain uses TRBV19 and TRBJ1-2; TRBD1 might be the D (5 bases). V shed 7 bases and J shed 7 bases, with 16 bases lying between them. The germline gives CDR1 LNHDA, CDR2 SQIVND (reference sequence). The CDR3 consists of 13 residues. CDR3 nucleotide sequence: TGTGCCAGTACCCCCCATGGGGCAGTTGGCTACACCTTC. It yields the protein CASTPHGAVGYTF.

The rearrangement joins TRBV10-3 to TRBJ2-1, with TRBD1 matching 8 bases. Trimming took 6 bases from V and 8 from J; bases not matched to a gene: 6. Germline loops: CDR1 ENHRY, CDR2 SYGVKD. The CDR3 sequence is 13 residues long. The CDR3 DNA reads TGTGCCATCAGGACAGGGGTGAGTGATGAGCAGTTCTTC. Translation gives CAIRTGVSDEQFF.

V is TRBV5-4 and J is TRBJ1-1; TRBD1 matches at 9 bases. This CDR3 is 20 amino acids long. With 6 bases clipped from V and 0 bases from J, the junction kept 21 bases outside the gene matches. Germline V gene sequence: CDR1 SGHNT, CDR2 YYREEE (reference sequence). The CDR3 nucleotides read TGTGCCAGCATCGCTTTGCCCCCAGTCGTACAGGGGGCAATGAACACTGAAGCTTTCTTT. Protein: CASIALPPVVQGAMNTEAFF.

This rearrangement joins TRBV19 to TRBJ1-5; the match to TRBD1 covers 9 bases. The CDR3 extends over 15 amino acids. The germline V gene has CDR1 LNHDA and CDR2 SQIVND (reference sequence). The V and J ends lost 5 bases and 2 bases, in that order; junction bases with no gene match: 4. The CDR3 sequence: CASSARDRGNQPQHF. The CDR3 region has the DNA TGTGCCAGTAGTGCCCGGGACAGGGGCAATCAGCCCCAGCATTTT. Based on the CDR3 plus reference TRBV19 and TRBJ1-5, the full variable domain is DGGITQSPKYLFRKEGQNVTLSCEQNLNHDAMYWYRQDPGQGLRLIYYSQIVNDFQKGDIAEGYSVSREKKESFPLTVTSAQKNPTAFYLCASSARDRGNQPQHFGDGTRLSIL.

Only one count was recorded for this clone. This chain connects TRBV4-2 to TRBJ1-4; no reliable D call. The CDR3 extends over 14 amino acids. V lost 4 bases and J lost 8, with 14 bases in between. Germline V gene data show CDR1 as LGHNA and CDR2 as YNFKEQ. The CDR3 loop reads CASSRPGGGEKLFF. CDR3 nucleotides: TGTGCCAGCAGCCGTCCGGGAGGAGGAGAAAAACTGTTTTTT.

Comments on this clone: Other DNA sequences in the same sample also yield this CDR3. The chain links TRBV7-9 to TRBJ1-4; D not resolved. There are 14 residues in the CDR3. Germline V gene sequence: CDR1 SEHNR, CDR2 FQNEAQ (reference sequence). V was shortened by 1 base and J by 8 bases, with 11 bases between the two germline ends. The CDR3 protein is CASSLGQGGEKLFF. In DNA form, the CDR3 reads TGTGCCAGCAGCTTAGGTCAAGGAGGCGAAAAACTGTTTTTT. Together with reference TRBV7-9 and TRBJ1-4, the CDR3 gives the full variable domain: DTGVSQNPRHKITKRGQNVTFRCDPISEHNRLYWYRQTLGQGPEFLTYFQNEAQLEKSRLLSDRFSAERPKGSFSTLEIQRTEQGDSAMYLCASSLGQGGEKLFFGSGTQLSVL.

Worth noting for this clone: One end of the junction varies from germline; a read error may be responsible. The chain couples TRBV27 to TRBJ1-6, with D perhaps matching TRBD1 (5 bases). CDR1 is MNHEY, CDR2 SMNVEV, per germline (reference sequence). CDR3 length: 15 residues. The CDR3 region has the DNA TGTGCCAGCAGTTTATTGGGGGGTGCTAGTTCACCCTTCCACTTT. Its translation is CASSLLGGASSPFHF.

The genes are TRBV11-2 and TRBJ2-3; TRBD2 agrees at 13 bases. In germline, CDR1 is SGHAT, CDR2 FQNNGV. There are 15 residues in the CDR3. V gave up 2 bases and J gave up 5 bases; unmatched junction bases: 1. CDR3 in amino acids: CASSLWTSGGDTQYF. The CDR3, as DNA: TGTGCCAGCAGCTTATGGACTAGCGGGGGAGATACGCAGTATTTT.